These T cell receptor beta chains were read from a single sample in a study of breast tumors, draining lymph nodes, adjacent tissues. MiXCR, run by TCRdb on the multiplex PCR reads, gives a single entry per CDR3 protein. The sample carries more than 100,000 distinct CDR3 sequences, around 22% recorded once. Sequences were obtained from axillary lymph node tissue. The receptors derive from a female donor with breast cancer. Some clones in this sample may be carry-over from other donors' samples. Both conserved end residues are part of each CDR3. Each record gives: J gene, D gene, V gene, CDR3 length, clone size, CDR3 DNA, CDR3 protein. A D gene is named only where the DNA matches it firmly. Rows may omit the clone size; those that give it use once, few, many or a size class.

TRBJ2-7,TRBD2,TRBV3-1,15,many,TGTGCCAGCAGCACCCGACTAGCGGGAGGGAACGAGCAGTACTTC,CASSTRLAGGNEQYF
TRBJ2-7,TRBD1,TRBV29-1,13,.,TGCAGCGTTGAAGAGGGACAGGGGGACGAGCAGTACTTC,CSVEEGQGDEQYF
TRBJ2-5,.,TRBV7-2,14,many,TGTGCCAGCAGCTTAGGTTCAGGGGCAGAGACCCAGTACTTC,CASSLGSGAETQYF
TRBJ2-7,TRBD2,TRBV15,15,once,TGTGCCACCAGCAGAGGAAGCGGGAGCGCCTACGAGCAGTACTTC,CATSRGSGSAYEQYF
TRBJ1-2,TRBD1,TRBV12-3/TRBV12-4,12,.,TGTGCCAGCAGTCGGGGACAGTATGGCTACACCTTC,CASSRGQYGYTF
TRBJ2-7,.,TRBV6-1,13,many,TGTGCCAGCAGTGAAGGGCACCGCTACGAGCAGTACTTC,CASSEGHRYEQYF
TRBJ2-1,TRBD2,TRBV19,19,many,TGTGCCAGTAGTTTACGGACTAGCGGGACTACACGGCCCTACAATGAGCAGTTCTTC,CASSLRTSGTTRPYNEQFF
TRBJ2-3,.,TRBV12-3/TRBV12-4,17,many,TGTGCCAGCAGTACCGCGCAGGGGAGATTAGGCACAGATACGCAGTATTTT,CASSTAQGRLGTDTQYF
TRBJ2-2,.,TRBV2,13,many,TGTGCCAGCAGTAACCGACAGACCGGGGAGCTGTTTTTT,CASSNRQTGELFF
TRBJ2-5,.,TRBV30,12,many,TGTGCCTTCTGGACAGTTCCAGAGACCCAGTACTTC,CAFWTVPETQYF
TRBJ2-3,.,TRBV13,15,many,TGTGCCAGCAGCTTGGACAGATTTCCCACAGATACGCAGTATTTT,CASSLDRFPTDTQYF
TRBJ2-3,.,TRBV12-3/TRBV12-4,12,many,TGTGCCAGCAGTTTTGTCTTTAATACGCAGTATTTT,CASSFVFNTQYF
TRBJ2-7,TRBD2,TRBV6-1,14,many,TGTGCCTCAGGAGGAAGCGGGAGAACTTACGAGCAGTACTTC,CASGGSGRTYEQYF
TRBJ2-3,.,TRBV30,17,.,TGTGCCTGGAGTGGAGGGCTTAATCACACTAGCACAGATACGCAGTATTTT,CAWSGGLNHTSTDTQYF
TRBJ1-5,TRBD1,TRBV30,14,.,TGTGCCTGGAGCCTAGGACAGGGGAATCAGCCCCAGCATTTT,CAWSLGQGNQPQHF
TRBJ2-5,TRBD2,TRBV7-8,17,many,TGTGCCAGCAGCTTACCGGGACTAGCGGGCGGCCAAGAGACCCAGTACTTC,CASSLPGLAGGQETQYF
TRBJ2-7,.,TRBV7-9,16,many,TGTGCCAGCAGCCCTAAATCGGGAGTCTTCTCCTACGAGCAGTACTTC,CASSPKSGVFSYEQYF
TRBJ2-7,.,TRBV4-2,13,many,TGTGCCAGCTCCAAGGTCAGATACTACGAGCAGTACTTC,CASSKVRYYEQYF
TRBJ1-2,TRBD1,TRBV10-3,14,many,TGTGCCATCAGTGTCTCGGGACAGGGGAATGGCTACACCTTC,CAISVSGQGNGYTF
TRBJ2-7,.,TRBV4-1,16,many,TGCGCCAGCAGCCTGGGGGGGGGGCGCGATAGGCACGAGCAGTACTTC,CASSLGGGRDRHEQYF
TRBJ2-5,.,TRBV5-1,12,many,TGCGCCAGCAGCTTGGGTTCGGAGACCCAGTACTTC,CASSLGSETQYF
TRBJ2-3,TRBD1,TRBV7-9,15,many,TGTGCCAGCAGCGCAAACAGGGGGCGCGGAGATACGCAGTATTTT,CASSANRGRGDTQYF
TRBJ2-1,.,TRBV5-1,15,many,TGCGCCAGCAGCTTAAATAGGGTGGGTAACAATGAGCAGTTCTTC,CASSLNRVGNNEQFF
TRBJ2-1,TRBD2,TRBV20-1,15,many,TGCAGTGCTACATCCGGGACTACCCTTAACAATGAGCAGTTCTTC,CSATSGTTLNNEQFF
TRBJ1-4,.,TRBV12-3/TRBV12-4,19,.,.,CASSWGTGAFSKTNEKLSF
TRBJ1-4,TRBD1,TRBV19,14,many,TGTGCCAGTAGCTGGACAGGGCAGGATGAAAAACTGTTTTTT,CASSWTGQDEKLFF
TRBJ2-3,TRBD2,TRBV7-9,14,.,TGTGCCAGGGGGAGCGGGAGGGGTGAAGATACGCAGTATTTT,CARGSGRGEDTQYF
TRBJ1-2,TRBD1,TRBV19,15,few,TGTGCCAGTAGACCACAGGGGGGAAGACGATATGGCTACACCTTC,CASRPQGGRRYGYTF
TRBJ2-3,.,TRBV9,13,many,TGTGCCAGCAGCCCCCACACCAAAGATACGCAGTATTTT,CASSPHTKDTQYF
TRBJ1-3,.,TRBV30,15,few,TGTGCCTGGAGTATCGGGACAAACTCTGGAAACACCATATATTTT,CAWSIGTNSGNTIYF
TRBJ2-2,.,TRBV7-3,15,many,TGTGCCAGCAGCATTGGGGGGGCTGGCACCGGGGAGCTGTTTTTT,CASSIGGAGTGELFF
TRBJ2-1,.,TRBV20-1,12,many,TGCAGTGGGGCGGGCTCCTACAATGAGCAGTTCTTC,CSGAGSYNEQFF
TRBJ2-7,TRBD1,TRBV11-2,15,.,TGTGCCAGCAGCTTAGAACGGGACAGGGCCTACGAGCAGTACTTC,CASSLERDRAYEQYF